This T cell receptor beta chain was profiled in a study of blood T cell repertoires in COVID-19. In the original processing: Using reference gene primer amplification, nucleated cell counts were estimated. Method: immunoSEQ multiplex PCR; TCRdb's copy keeps in-frame clones and lacks some. Clone size and V and J calls were adopted from that table, with D and trimming inferred from the DNA. The sample contains 200,000 to 250,000 clones, 84% of which appear only once. With V trimmed by 5 bases and J by 1 base, 5 bases remained unmatched. CDR1 is PRHDT, CDR2 FYEKMQ, per germline (reference sequence). There are 15 residues in the CDR3.

The receptor was isolated from a woman aged 55 to 70 with acute or convalescent COVID-19. The rearrangement joins TRBV13 to TRBJ2-3; TRBD2 matches 8 bases. Sample: peripheral blood. The CDR3 loop reads CASSPGGGGTDTQYF. CDR3 sequence (DNA): TGTGCCAGCAGCCCGGGAGGGGGGGGCACAGATACGCAGTATTTT.